The T cell receptor (beta chain) described here comes from a study of T-cell reconstitution after alpha-beta-depleted transplantation in children. Unique molecular identifiers were built into the TCRbeta library. TCRdb fed the PCR reads into MiXCR, producing one record per CDR3 protein. There are about 230,000 distinct CDR3 sequences in the sample; approximately 9.5% occur only once, and approximately 5.9% lies in the top ten. This sequence was found in a human donor who donated a stem cell graft to a child with acute lymphoblastic leukemia. This sample comprised PBMCs from the stem cell graft donor, obtained from the stem cell graft.

The CDR3 DNA is TGTGCCAGCAGTCCACAGAGTGTGAACACTGAAGCTTTCTTT. Protein sequence: CASSPQSVNTEAFF. The V and J genes are TRBV6-5 and TRBJ1-1; no reliable D call. CDR1 and CDR2 from the germline V gene are MNHEY and SVGAGI. This CDR3 spans 14 amino acids. V was shortened by 5 bases and J by 0 bases, with 10 bases between the two germline ends.